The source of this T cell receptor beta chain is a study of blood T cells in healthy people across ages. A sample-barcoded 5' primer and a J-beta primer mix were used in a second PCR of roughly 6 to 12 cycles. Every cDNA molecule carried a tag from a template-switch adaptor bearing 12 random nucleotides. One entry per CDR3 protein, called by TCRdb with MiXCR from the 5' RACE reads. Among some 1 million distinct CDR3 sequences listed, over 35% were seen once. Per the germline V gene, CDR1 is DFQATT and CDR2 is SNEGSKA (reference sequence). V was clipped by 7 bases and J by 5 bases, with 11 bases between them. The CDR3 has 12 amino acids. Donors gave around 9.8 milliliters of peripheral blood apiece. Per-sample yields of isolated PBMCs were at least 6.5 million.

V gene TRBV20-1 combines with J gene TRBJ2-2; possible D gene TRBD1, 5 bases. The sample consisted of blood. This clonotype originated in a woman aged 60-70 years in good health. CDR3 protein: CSVSGKTGELFF. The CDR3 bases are TGCAGTGTTTCAGGGAAAACCGGGGAGCTGTTTTTT.